The 19 T cell receptor beta chains reported below all come from one sample, sequenced in a study of blood T cell repertoires in COVID-19. Here immunoSEQ multiplex PCR was the method, and the copy in TCRdb shows in-frame clones only, minus some. The sample carries some 250,000 clones, 85% to 90% recorded once. The sequencing sample was made of PBMCs or T cells enriched from blood (not recorded which). These receptors were taken from a man aged 18 to 29 who had recovered from COVID-19.

This clone has a handful of counts. The chain uses TRBV21-1 and TRBJ1-5; the table assigns TRBD1, which was not confirmed against the DNA. TRBV21-1 is noted as a pseudogene. The CDR3 consists of 15 residues. The CDR3 nucleotides are TGTGCCAGCAGCAAACGGGGACAGGGAAATCAGCCCCAGCATTTT. Its protein product is CASSKRGQGNQPQHF.

J is TRBJ2-1 and V is TRBV7-9, with D possibly TRBD2 on 5 matching bases. This CDR3 contains 12 residues. V lost 6 bases to trimming and J lost 15 bases, with 18 bases between them. Germline-derived CDR1 and CDR2 are SEHNR and FQNEAQ (reference sequence). The CDR3: CASRFPGLRAFF. CDR3 bases: TGTGCCAGCAGGTTTCCCGGGTTGCGGGCGTTCTTC.

The V call is TRBV5-4, the J call TRBJ2-1; TRBD2 might be the D (6 bases). The length of the CDR3 is 16 residues. Looked up from germline, CDR1 is SGHNT and CDR2 is YYREEE (reference sequence). V lost 4 bases, J lost 0 bases, and 14 bases lay in between. The CDR3, as DNA: TGTGCCAGCAGCCCCGGGGTAGCGGACTCCTACAATGAGCAGTTCTTC. This gives the protein CASSPGVADSYNEQFF.

This clone was found a few times. The chain links TRBV5-4 to TRBJ2-3; 12 positions agree with TRBD1. Trimming at V came to 4 bases and at J to 4 bases, leaving 4 bases not matched to a gene. This CDR3 region has 15 residues. The germline V gene encodes CDR1 SGHNT and CDR2 YYREEE (reference sequence). The CDR3 spells CASSGGTGGPDTQYF. The CDR3, as DNA: TGTGCCAGCAGCGGAGGGACAGGGGGCCCAGATACGCAGTATTTT. The variable domain in full, with the rest retrieved from reference TRBV5-4 and TRBJ2-3, is ETGVTQSPTHLIKTRGQQVTLRCSSQSGHNTVSWYQQALGQGPQFIFQYYREEENGRGNFPPRFSGLQFPNYSSELNVNALELDDSALYLCASSGGTGGPDTQYFGPGTRLTVL.

The chain employs TRBV4-1 and TRBJ1-3; D is perhaps TRBD1 (5 bases). From germline, CDR1 is MGHRA and CDR2 YSYEKL. The CDR3 contains 15 residues. Between the trimmed V and J ends, which lost 1 base and 0 bases, there was a span of 7 bases. CDR3 protein: CASSQVGGSGNTIYF. The CDR3 DNA is TGCGCCAGCAGCCAAGTGGGGGGCTCTGGAAACACCATATATTTT.

A single count supports this clone. The chain carries TRBV10-3 and TRBJ2-5; the D is unclear. The V end lost 2 bases, the J end lost 2 bases, and 15 bases lay between the germline ends. The length of the CDR3 is 16 residues. Germline V gene data show CDR1 as ENHRY and CDR2 as SYGVKD. The CDR3 loop is CAISEKVPGGQETQYF. CDR3 sequence (DNA): TGTGCCATCAGTGAGAAGGTACCAGGTGGGCAAGAGACCCAGTACTTC.

V usage is TRBV6-6 and J usage is TRBJ1-1; tentatively, D is TRBD1 (5 bases). V gave up 5 bases and J gave up 1 base, with 14 bases separating them. The CDR3 totals 15 residues. The germline gives CDR1 MNHNY, CDR2 SVGAGI (reference sequence). The DNA of the CDR3 is TGTGCCAGCAGTACCGGGACTGGGGCGAACACTGAAGCTTTCTTT. It yields the protein CASSTGTGANTEAFF.

This chain connects TRBV10-3 to TRBJ1-1, with unresolved D. CDR3 size: 13 residues. V lost 5 bases and J 1 base, leaving 8 bases between the germline ends. The germline V gene encodes CDR1 ENHRY and CDR2 SYGVKD. CDR3 amino acids: CAISNRQNTEAFF. The CDR3 nucleotides are TGTGCCATCAGTAATAGACAGAACACTGAAGCTTTCTTT.

This chain joins TRBV5-4 and TRBJ1-1; 7 bases match TRBD1. Germline lookup yields CDR1 SGHNT and CDR2 YYREEE (reference sequence). The junction had 4 bases not matched to a gene; V was cut back by 7 bases and J by 1 base. The CDR3 contains 13 residues. The CDR3 coding sequence is TGTGCCAGCGAAGACAGGGCGAACACTGAAGCTTTCTTT. The encoded protein is CASEDRANTEAFF.

CDR3 coding DNA: TGTGCCAGCAGTTTGCGGGATTATAGCAATCAGCCCCAGCATTTT. Protein product: CASSLRDYSNQPQHF. The rearrangement uses TRBV28 and TRBJ1-5; D ambiguous. The germline CDR1 and CDR2 sequences are MDHEN and SYDVKM. CDR3 length: 15 amino acids. V was pared by 3 bases and J by 0 bases, with 9 bases between.

V usage is TRBV6-1 and J usage is TRBJ1-2; possible D gene TRBD1, 5 bases. The V end lost 1 base, the J end lost 8 bases, and 17 bases lay between the germline ends. The CDR3 sequence is 15 residues long. Germline V CDR1 and CDR2: MNHNS, SASEGT. The CDR3 protein is CASSEDNSQRGGYTF. The CDR3 DNA reads TGTGCCAGCAGTGAAGACAACAGTCAAAGGGGCGGCTACACCTTC.

CDR3 protein: CASSLQGLANTGELFF. The CDR3 DNA is TGTGCCAGCAGCCTACAGGGGTTGGCGAACACCGGGGAGCTGTTTTTT. This chain uses TRBV2 with TRBJ2-2, with 7 bases aligning to TRBD1. The CDR3 extends over 16 amino acids. Germline loops: CDR1 SNHLY, CDR2 FYNNEI. V lost 6 bases and J lost 0; bases outside the gene matches: 7. The complete variable domain, with remaining parts taken from reference TRBV2 and TRBJ2-2, reads EPEVTQTPSHQVTQMGQEVILRCVPISNHLYFYWYRQILGQKVEFLVSFYNNEISEKSEIFDDQFSVERPDGSNFTLKIRSTKLEDSAMYFCASSLQGLANTGELFFGEGSRLTVL.

This clone was seen just once. This chain links TRBV19 with TRBJ2-7, with a weak D call TRBD1 (5 bases). Trimming pared 7 bases from V and 0 bases from J, leaving 13 bases between. There are 14 residues in the CDR3. The germline V gene has CDR1 LNHDA and CDR2 SQIVND (reference sequence). In nucleotides, the CDR3 is TGTGCCAGTACTCAGGGCGCAGGCTCCTACGAGCAGTACTTC. This translates into CASTQGAGSYEQYF.

This chain uses TRBV13 with TRBJ1-1; 7 bases agree with TRBD1. The CDR3 runs to 14 residues. Losses at the gene ends were 3 bases for V and 4 bases for J; bases not matched to a gene: 5. The germline gives CDR1 PRHDT, CDR2 FYEKMQ (reference sequence). The CDR3 protein is CASSFNRGGTEAFF. In DNA, the CDR3 is TGTGCCAGCAGCTTCAACAGGGGTGGCACTGAAGCTTTCTTT.

The CDR3 coding sequence is TGTGCCAGCAGCTTCGCAAGGACAGGGCTCTATGGCTACACCTTC. Translating gives CASSFARTGLYGYTF. The chain carries TRBV7-9 and TRBJ1-2; 8 bases are a match to TRBD1. V lost 3 bases to trimming and J lost 4 bases; unmatched junction nucleotides: 7. CDR1 and CDR2 (germline): SEHNR, FQNEAQ (reference sequence). CDR3 length: 15 amino acids.

The rearrangement links TRBV7-2 to TRBJ2-1; 11 nucleotides match TRBD2. CDR3 length equals 18 residues. Germline trimming cut 5 bases from V and 7 bases from J; bases unmatched to any gene: 16. Germline assignment: CDR1 SGHTA and CDR2 FQGNSA. This chain's CDR3 is CASSPQTLLAGEVNEQFF. CDR3 DNA sequence: TGTGCCAGCAGCCCGCAAACTTTACTAGCGGGAGAGGTAAATGAGCAGTTCTTC.

The chain joins TRBV5-4 to TRBJ1-1; D unclear. Trimming cost V 0 bases and J 3 bases, with 18 bases left between them. Germline V CDR1 and CDR2: SGHNT, YYREEE (reference sequence). The CDR3 spans 17 residues. CDR3 residues: CASSLANWNSRDTEAFF. The CDR3 region has the DNA TGTGCCAGCAGCTTGGCCAATTGGAACAGCCGTGACACTGAAGCTTTCTTT.

The genes are TRBV12-3 or TRBV12-4 and TRBJ2-4; D may be TRBD2 (6 bases). The CDR3 has 11 residues. Trimming left V 6 bases short and J 9 bases short, with 9 bases between. In nucleotides, the CDR3 is TGTGCCAGCAGCCTGCGGGGCATTCAGTACTTC. It yields the protein CASSLRGIQYF.

The rearrangement links TRBV28 to TRBJ1-1; 8 nucleotides line up with TRBD1. V was clipped by 3 bases and J by 11 bases; unmatched bases: 11. The CDR3 sequence is 14 residues long. Germline lookup yields CDR1 MDHEN and CDR2 SYDVKM. The CDR3 sequence is CASSFSRQGPGAFF. The CDR3 region has the DNA TGTGCCAGCAGTTTTTCCAGACAGGGGCCGGGGGCTTTCTTT.